A selection of T cell receptor beta chains follows, all from one sample in a study of tumor and adjacent non-tumor tissue in lung cancer. TCRdb re-analysed the multiplex PCR reads in MiXCR, keeping a single row per CDR3 protein. The data show some 100,000 distinct CDR3 sequences, over 55% seen once. Source material: distant non-tumor lung tissue. The receptors were sampled from a man aged 25 to 40 with non-small cell lung cancer. The CDR3 runs from the conserved cysteine through the conserved F or W. The D gene is left open where the match is weak. Only part of the rows carry a size: once, few, many, or a class if the clone is expanded.

CDR3aa: CAGSREDRTPHEQYF; CDR3nt: TGTGCCGGCAGCCGAGAAGACAGGACTCCCCACGAGCAGTACTTC; d_gene: NA; j_gene: TRBJ2-7; len: 15; abundance: NA; v_gene: TRBV6-1
CDR3aa: CANSYSMEPREEIQYF; CDR3nt: TGTGCCAACAGTTACTCGATGGAACCCAGGGAGGAGATCCAGTACTTC; d_gene: NA; j_gene: TRBJ2-5; len: 16; abundance: NA; v_gene: TRBV6-2/TRBV6-3
CDR3aa: CASSPGGPHTDTQYF; CDR3nt: TGTGCCAGCAGCCCCGGGGGTCCTCACACAGATACGCAGTATTTT; d_gene: NA; j_gene: TRBJ2-3; len: 15; abundance: many; v_gene: TRBV28
CDR3aa: CASCLQITGELFF; CDR3nt: TGTGCAAGCTGTTTACAGATCACCGGGGAGCTGTTTTTT; d_gene: NA; j_gene: TRBJ2-2; len: 13; abundance: NA; v_gene: TRBV12-3/TRBV12-4
CDR3aa: CASCATPDNEQIF; CDR3nt: TGTGCCAGCTGCGCCACACCTGACAATGAGCAGATCTTC; d_gene: NA; j_gene: TRBJ2-1; len: 13; abundance: NA; v_gene: TRBV11-3
CDR3aa: CATSDTGDNEKLFF; CDR3nt: TGTGCCACCAGTGACACCGGGGATAATGAAAAACTGTTTTTT; d_gene: NA; j_gene: TRBJ1-4; len: 14; abundance: NA; v_gene: TRBV24-1
CDR3aa: CASSYSLVEPEAFF; CDR3nt: TGTGCCAGCAGTTACAGTCTGGTGGAGCCTGAAGCTTTCTTT; d_gene: NA; j_gene: TRBJ1-1; len: 14; abundance: once; v_gene: TRBV6-6
CDR3aa: CSVRDVRYNQPQHF; CDR3nt: TGCAGTGTTAGAGATGTACGGTACAATCAGCCCCAGCATTTC; d_gene: NA; j_gene: TRBJ1-5; len: 14; abundance: NA; v_gene: TRBV20-1
CDR3aa: CSVEGSAGKLFF; CDR3nt: TGCAGCGTTGAGGGATCGGCTGGAAAGCTGTTTTTT; d_gene: NA; j_gene: TRBJ1-4; len: 12; abundance: NA; v_gene: TRBV29-1
CDR3aa: CSIGRVGGELFF; CDR3nt: TGCAGCATTGGGCGGGTCGGCGGGGAGCTGTTTTTT; d_gene: NA; j_gene: TRBJ2-2; len: 12; abundance: NA; v_gene: TRBV29-1
CDR3aa: CSASPEEGLNTEAFF; CDR3nt: TGCAGTGCTAGTCCCGAGGAGGGCCTGAACACTGAAGCTTTCTTT; d_gene: NA; j_gene: TRBJ1-1; len: 15; abundance: many; v_gene: TRBV20-1
CDR3aa: CASSLAQGRARGEAFF; CDR3nt: TGTGCCAGCAGCTTAGCCCAGGGTAGAGCGAGGGGGGAAGCTTTCTTT; d_gene: NA; j_gene: TRBJ1-1; len: 16; abundance: few; v_gene: TRBV11-2
CDR3aa: CVSSIVSGEKLFF; CDR3nt: TGTGTCAGCAGCATAGTGTCCGGCGAAAAACTGTTTTTT; d_gene: NA; j_gene: TRBJ1-4; len: 13; abundance: NA; v_gene: TRBV11-3
CDR3aa: CSARDPNTEALF; CDR3nt: TGCAGTGCTAGAGATCCGAACACTGAAGCTTTATTT; d_gene: NA; j_gene: TRBJ1-1; len: 12; abundance: NA; v_gene: TRBV20-1
CDR3aa: CASSRDTSALSSYEQYF; CDR3nt: TGTGCCAGCAGTCGAGACACTAGCGCCCTGAGCTCCTACGAGCAGTACTTC; d_gene: TRBD2; j_gene: TRBJ2-7; len: 17; abundance: many; v_gene: TRBV6-5
CDR3aa: CASSSGALYNEQFF; CDR3nt: TGTGCCAGCAGCTCAGGGGCTTTATACAATGAGCAGTTCTTC; d_gene: NA; j_gene: TRBJ2-1; len: 14; abundance: NA; v_gene: TRBV11-3
CDR3aa: CASSFSAGGRTQNTEALF; CDR3nt: TGTGCCAGCAGTTTCTCGGCGGGGGGGAGGACTCAGAACACCGAAGCTCTCTTT; d_gene: NA; j_gene: TRBJ1-1; len: 18; abundance: NA; v_gene: TRBV6-5
CDR3aa: CASSLLLGGDNEQFF; CDR3nt: TGTGCCAGCAGCCTTCTTTTGGGGGGTGACAATGAGCAGTTCTTC; d_gene: NA; j_gene: TRBJ2-1; len: 15; abundance: many; v_gene: TRBV6-2/TRBV6-3
CDR3aa: CSTKTGYGEQYF; CDR3nt: TGCAGCACAAAGACAGGTTACGGCGAGCAGTACTTC; d_gene: NA; j_gene: TRBJ2-7; len: 12; abundance: NA; v_gene: TRBV29-1
CDR3aa: CASRSTDGYAGELFF; CDR3nt: TGTGCCAGCAGGAGTACCGATGGGTACGCTGGGGAGCTGTTTTTT; d_gene: NA; j_gene: TRBJ2-2; len: 15; abundance: few; v_gene: TRBV6-1
CDR3aa: CASSSGQGFRETQYF; CDR3nt: TGTGCCAGCAGCTCGGGACAGGGATTTAGAGAGACCCAGTACTTC; d_gene: TRBD1; j_gene: TRBJ2-5; len: 15; abundance: NA; v_gene: TRBV28
CDR3aa: CASRPRTQVQETQYF; CDR3nt: TGCGCCAGCAGACCCCGGACGCAGGTCCAGGAGACCCAGTACTTC; d_gene: NA; j_gene: TRBJ2-5; len: 15; abundance: few; v_gene: TRBV5-1
CDR3aa: CSARAVVLSPLHF; CDR3nt: TGCAGTGCTAGGGCAGTGGTGCTTTCACCCCTCCACTTT; d_gene: NA; j_gene: TRBJ1-6; len: 13; abundance: NA; v_gene: TRBV20-1
CDR3aa: CSVHEPGRAYEQYF; CDR3nt: TGCAGCGTTCACGAACCCGGGAGAGCCTACGAACAGTACTTC; d_gene: NA; j_gene: TRBJ2-7; len: 14; abundance: NA; v_gene: TRBV29-1